This T cell receptor beta chain was sequenced for a study of blood T cell repertoires in COVID-19. Profiling relied on immunoSEQ multiplex PCR, and the TCRdb table lists in-frame clones only, not all of them. The table lists around 240,000 clones, 75% to 90% of them singletons. The CDR3 is 15 residues long. V lost 0 bases and J lost 7; bases outside the gene matches: 7. CDR1 and CDR2 (germline): SGHRS, YFSETQ. This receptor was obtained from a woman aged 25 to 45 who had recovered from COVID-19. The V gene is TRBV5-1, the J gene TRBJ2-1, with 7 positions matching TRBD1. Source material: peripheral blood. The CDR3 sequence: CASSLAGKGANEQFF. The DNA for the CDR3 is TGCGCCAGCAGCTTGGCCGGGAAGGGGGCGAATGAGCAGTTCTTC.